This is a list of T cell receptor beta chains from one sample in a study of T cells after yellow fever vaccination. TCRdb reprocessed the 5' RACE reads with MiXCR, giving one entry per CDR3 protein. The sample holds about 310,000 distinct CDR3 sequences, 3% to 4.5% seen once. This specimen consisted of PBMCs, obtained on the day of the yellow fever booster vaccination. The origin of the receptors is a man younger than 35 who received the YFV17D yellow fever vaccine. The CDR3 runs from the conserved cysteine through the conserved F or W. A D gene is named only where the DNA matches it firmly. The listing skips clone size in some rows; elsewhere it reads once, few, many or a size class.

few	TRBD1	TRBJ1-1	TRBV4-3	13	CASSQDRGQGAFF	TGCGCCAGCAGCCAAGATCGTGGACAGGGAGCTTTCTTT
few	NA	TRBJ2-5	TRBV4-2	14	CASSQVSRRETQYF	TGTGCCAGCAGCCAAGTTAGTAGGAGGGAGACCCAGTACTTC
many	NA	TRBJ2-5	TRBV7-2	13	CASSFQGGETQYF	TGTGCCAGCAGCTTCCAGGGGGGGGAGACCCAGTACTTC
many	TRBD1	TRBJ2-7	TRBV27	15	CASSLRGGLPYEQYF	TGTGCCAGCAGTTTACGAGGGGGCCTCCCCTACGAGCAGTACTTC
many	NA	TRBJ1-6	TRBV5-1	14	CASSLRGGNSPLHF	TGCGCCAGCAGCTTGCGAGGGGGTAATTCACCCCTCCACTTT
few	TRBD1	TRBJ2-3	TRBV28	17	CASSSSPGTGGVYTQYF	TGTGCCAGCAGTTCCTCCCCCGGGACAGGGGGCGTGTATACGCAGTATTTT
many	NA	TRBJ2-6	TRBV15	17	CATSRVKKVNGANVLTF	TGTGCCACCAGCAGAGTAAAAAAGGTGAATGGGGCCAACGTCCTGACTTTC
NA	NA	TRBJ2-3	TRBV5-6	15	CASSLFGGYTDTQYF	TGTGCCAGCAGCTTATTCGGGGGATACACAGATACGCAGTATTTT
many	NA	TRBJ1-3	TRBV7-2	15	CASSPASVSGNTIYF	TGTGCCAGCAGCCCGGCCTCCGTTTCTGGAAACACCATATATTTT
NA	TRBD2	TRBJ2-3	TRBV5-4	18	CASSDGTSGGPIGGTQYF	TGTGCCAGCAGCGATGGGACTAGCGGGGGGCCCATCGGGGGTACGCAGTATTTT
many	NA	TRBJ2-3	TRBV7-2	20	CASSLVPAGHSSWFTDTQYF	TGTGCCAGCAGCTTAGTCCCTGCGGGACACTCGAGCTGGTTCACAGATACGCAGTATTTT
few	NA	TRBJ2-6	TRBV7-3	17	CASSLLHKGSGANVLTF	TGTGCCAGCAGCTTACTTCATAAGGGATCTGGGGCCAACGTCCTGACTTTC
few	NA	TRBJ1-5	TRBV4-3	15	CASSRWAGSNQPQHF	TGCGCCAGCAGCCGATGGGCAGGGAGCAATCAGCCCCAGCATTTT
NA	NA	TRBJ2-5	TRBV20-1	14	CSADLRPLVETQYF	TGCAGTGCCGATCTCAGACCCCTAGTTGAGACCCAGTACTTC
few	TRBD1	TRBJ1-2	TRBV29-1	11	CSVWTGNGYTF	TGCAGCGTATGGACAGGCAATGGCTACACCTTC
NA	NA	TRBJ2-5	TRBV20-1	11	CSAAGQETQYF	TGCAGTGCTGCGGGACAAGAGACCCAGTACTTC
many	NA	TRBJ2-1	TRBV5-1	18	CASSWANVVPLLRNEQFF	TGCGCCAGCAGCTGGGCGAATGTGGTTCCCCTCCTTCGCAATGAGCAGTTCTTC
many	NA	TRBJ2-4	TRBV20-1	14	CSASRETIENIQYF	TGCAGTGCTAGCCGGGAGACGATAGAAAACATTCAGTACTTC
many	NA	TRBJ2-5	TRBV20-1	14	CSASVGWYQETQYF	TGCAGTGCTAGTGTAGGATGGTACCAAGAGACCCAGTACTTC
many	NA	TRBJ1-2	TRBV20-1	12	CSATTVYYGYTF	TGCAGTGCCACGACGGTATACTATGGCTACACCTTC
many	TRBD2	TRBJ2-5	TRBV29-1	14	CSVTVPGGRETQYF	TGCAGCGTAACCGTCCCGGGAGGGAGGGAGACCCAGTACTTC
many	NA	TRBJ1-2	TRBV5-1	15	CASSSYTRANYGYTF	TGCGCCAGCAGCTCTTACACCCGAGCTAACTATGGCTACACCTTC
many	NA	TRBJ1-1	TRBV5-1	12	CASSLEDSEAFF	TGCGCCAGCAGCTTGGAGGACAGTGAAGCTTTCTTT
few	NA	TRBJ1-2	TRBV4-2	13	CASSQGAANGYTF	TGTGCCAGCAGCCAAGGAGCCGCAAATGGCTACACCTTC
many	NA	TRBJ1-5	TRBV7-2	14	CASSLAPSNQPQHF	TGTGCCAGCAGCTTAGCCCCCAGCAATCAGCCCCAGCATTTT
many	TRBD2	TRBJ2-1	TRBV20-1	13	CSGERGGTYEQFF	TGCAGTGGCGAGCGGGGGGGCACCTATGAGCAGTTCTTC
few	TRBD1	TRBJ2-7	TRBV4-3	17	CASSQDPGTGVSYEQYF	TGCGCCAGCAGCCAGGACCCCGGGACAGGGGTTTCCTACGAGCAGTACTTC
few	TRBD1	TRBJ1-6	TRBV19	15	CASSPEGTGNSPLHF	TGTGCCAGTAGTCCCGAAGGGACAGGTAATTCACCCCTCCACTTT
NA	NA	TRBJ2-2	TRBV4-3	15	CASSRHLGNTGELFF	TGCGCCAGCAGTCGACATCTTGGGAACACCGGGGAGCTGTTTTTT
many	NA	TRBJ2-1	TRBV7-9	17	CASSLEGSLETSNEQFF	TGTGCCAGCAGCTTAGAAGGTTCGCTAGAAACTTCTAATGAGCAGTTCTTC
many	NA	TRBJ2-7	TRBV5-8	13	CASSRDNSYEQYF	TGTGCCAGCAGCCGGGACAACTCCTACGAGCAGTACTTC
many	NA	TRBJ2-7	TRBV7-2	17	CASSLALNPRTTYEQYF	TGTGCCAGCAGCTTAGCGCTAAACCCCCGGACCACCTACGAGCAGTACTTC
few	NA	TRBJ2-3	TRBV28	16	CASSPADVRITDTQYF	TGTGCCAGCAGTCCCGCCGATGTGAGGATCACAGATACGCAGTATTTT
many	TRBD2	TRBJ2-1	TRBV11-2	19	CASSLRGGGRHPLYNEQFF	TGTGCCAGCAGTCTTAGGGGCGGGGGGCGTCATCCTCTGTACAATGAGCAGTTCTTC
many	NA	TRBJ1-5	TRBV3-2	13	CASSRGRGQPQHF	TGTGCCAGCAGCCGAGGAAGGGGTCAGCCCCAGCATTTT
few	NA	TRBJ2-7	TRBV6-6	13	CASTPPGTYEQYF	TGTGCCAGCACCCCCCCGGGTACCTACGAGCAGTACTTC
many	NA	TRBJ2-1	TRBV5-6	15	CASSTGTPSYNEQFF	TGTGCCAGCAGCACCGGGACTCCTTCCTACAATGAGCAGTTCTTC
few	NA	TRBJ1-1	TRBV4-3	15	CASSQAPREWPEAFF	TGCGCCAGCAGCCAAGCTCCACGGGAATGGCCTGAAGCTTTCTTT
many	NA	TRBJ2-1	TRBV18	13	CASSPQNTNEQFF	TGTGCCAGCTCACCACAGAATACCAATGAGCAGTTCTTC
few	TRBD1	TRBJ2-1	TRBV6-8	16	CASSPGDRVALNEQFF	TGTGCCAGCAGTCCCGGGGACAGGGTCGCTCTTAATGAGCAGTTCTTC
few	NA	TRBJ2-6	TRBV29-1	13	CSVCLSGANVLTF	TGCAGCGTTTGCCTCTCTGGGGCCAACGTCCTGACTTTC
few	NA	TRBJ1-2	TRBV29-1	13	CSVVYPGLYGYTF	TGCAGCGTTGTTTATCCAGGCCTCTATGGCTACACCTTC
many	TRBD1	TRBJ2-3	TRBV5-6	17	CASSLVPRGRLTDTQYF	TGTGCCAGCAGCTTGGTCCCGAGGGGGCGCTTAACAGATACGCAGTATTTT
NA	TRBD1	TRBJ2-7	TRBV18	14	CASSPATGEHEQYF	TGTGCCAGCTCACCGGCGACAGGGGAACACGAGCAGTACTTC
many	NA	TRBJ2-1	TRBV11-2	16	CASSLVPGVTGNEQFF	TGTGCCAGCAGCTTAGTCCCCGGTGTAACTGGCAATGAGCAGTTCTTC
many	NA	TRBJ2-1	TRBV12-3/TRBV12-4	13	CASSVGVRGTQFF	TGTGCCAGCAGTGTCGGGGTTCGGGGAACGCAGTTCTTC
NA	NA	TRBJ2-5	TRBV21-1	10	CASRSWTQYF	TGTGCCAGCAGGTCTTGGACCCAGTACTTC
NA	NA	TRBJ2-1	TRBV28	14	CASSPSVGPAYQFF	TGTGCCAGCAGCCCCTCGGTGGGGCCGGCTTATCAGTTCTTC
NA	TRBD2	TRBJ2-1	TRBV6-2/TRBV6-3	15	CASSRAGGLYNEQFF	TGTGCCAGCAGTAGAGCGGGGGGTCTATACAATGAGCAGTTCTTC
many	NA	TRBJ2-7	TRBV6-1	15	CASSEDRGAGREQYF	TGTGCCAGCAGTGAAGATCGGGGGGCTGGTCGGGAGCAGTACTTC
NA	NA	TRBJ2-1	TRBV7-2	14	CASSLSDSYNEQFF	TGTGCCAGCAGCTTGTCTGACAGCTACAATGAGCAGTTCTTC
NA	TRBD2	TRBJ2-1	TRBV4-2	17	CASSQSGPGLAAVEQFF	TGTGCCAGCAGCCAATCGGGTCCGGGACTAGCGGCTGTCGAGCAGTTCTTC
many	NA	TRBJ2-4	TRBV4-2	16	CASSQDPGYIKNIQYF	TGTGCCAGCAGCCAAGATCCAGGGTATATCAAAAACATTCAGTACTTC
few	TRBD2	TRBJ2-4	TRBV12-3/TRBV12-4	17	CASSSGLAGLAKNIQYF	TGTGCCAGCAGTTCCGGACTAGCGGGACTAGCCAAAAACATTCAGTACTTC
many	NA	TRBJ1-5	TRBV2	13	CASRGDSNQPQHF	TGTGCCAGCAGGGGGGACAGCAATCAGCCCCAGCATTTT
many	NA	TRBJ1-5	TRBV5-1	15	CASSLGGKGNQPQHF	TGCGCCAGCAGCTTGGGAGGGAAAGGGAATCAGCCCCAGCATTTT
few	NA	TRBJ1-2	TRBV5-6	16	CASSPDVRGANYGYTF	TGTGCCAGCAGCCCCGACGTCCGGGGGGCGAACTATGGCTACACCTTC
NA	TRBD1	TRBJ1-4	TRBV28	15	CASSPPRGVNEKLFF	TGTGCCAGCAGTCCGCCCAGGGGGGTTAATGAAAAACTGTTTTTT
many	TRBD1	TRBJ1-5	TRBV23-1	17	CASSPLTTGGGDQPQHF	TGCGCCAGCAGTCCTCTGACGACAGGGGGCGGGGATCAGCCCCAGCATTTT
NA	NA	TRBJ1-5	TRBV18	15	CASSPVGKGNQPQHF	TGTGCCAGCTCACCCGTGGGTAAGGGCAATCAGCCCCAGCATTTT